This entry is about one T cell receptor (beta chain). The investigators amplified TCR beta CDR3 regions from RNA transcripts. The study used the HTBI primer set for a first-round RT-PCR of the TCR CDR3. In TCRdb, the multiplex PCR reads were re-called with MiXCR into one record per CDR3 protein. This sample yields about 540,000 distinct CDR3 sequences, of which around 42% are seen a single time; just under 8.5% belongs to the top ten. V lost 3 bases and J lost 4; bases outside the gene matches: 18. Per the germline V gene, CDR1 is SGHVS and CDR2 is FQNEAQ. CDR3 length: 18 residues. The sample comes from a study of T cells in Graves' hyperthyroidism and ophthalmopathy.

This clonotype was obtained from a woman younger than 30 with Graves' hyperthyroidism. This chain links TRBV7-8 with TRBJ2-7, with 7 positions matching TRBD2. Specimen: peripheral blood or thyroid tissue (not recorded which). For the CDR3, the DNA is TGTGCCAGCAGCTTGCCACCATTCGGACTAGATAAGACATACGAGCAGTACTTC. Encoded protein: CASSLPPFGLDKTYEQYF.